The 22 T cell receptor beta chains in this list originate from one sample, sequenced in a study of T cells in Graves' hyperthyroidism and ophthalmopathy. RNA transcripts were the template for amplifying TCR beta CDR3 regions. Carried out on the TCR CDR3, a first-round RT-PCR used the HTBI primer set. TCRdb reanalysed the multiplex PCR reads using MiXCR and keeps one entry per CDR3 protein. The table includes about 560,000 distinct CDR3 sequences, around 46% detected once. Input material: peripheral blood or thyroid tissue (not recorded which). The receptor source for this set is a woman between 18 and 29 years old with Graves' hyperthyroidism.

V gene TRBV2 combines with J gene TRBJ1-4, with D possibly matching TRBD1 (5 bases). With 10 bases removed from V and 8 bases from J, the gap between germline ends came to 11 bases. The CDR3 length is 11 residues. The germline CDR1 and CDR2 sequences are SNHLY and FYNNEI. The CDR3 nucleotides are TGTGCCACCATCGAGGGGGAAAAACTGTTTTTT. Translated: CATIEGEKLFF. Full variable domain (missing parts from reference TRBV2 and TRBJ1-4): EPEVTQTPSHQVTQMGQEVILRCVPISNHLYFYWYRQILGQKVEFLVSFYNNEISEKSEIFDDQFSVERPDGSNFTLKIRSTKLEDSAMYFCATIEGEKLFFGSGTQLSVL.

This clonotype was found a few times. The chain carries TRBV12-3 or TRBV12-4 and TRBJ2-7; D remains ambiguous. The CDR3 extends over 14 amino acids. Trimming removed 1 base at V and 7 bases at J, with 14 bases between. The CDR3 spells CASSLEARAREQYF. The CDR3 region has the DNA TGTGCCAGCAGTTTAGAGGCACGCGCGCGAGAGCAGTACTTC.

As for this clonotype: The junction shows a germline mismatch at one end, possibly a read error. J is TRBJ1-2 and V is TRBV10-2; D possibly corresponds to TRBD1 (5 bases). CDR3 length: 14 residues. CDR1 and CDR2 from the germline V gene are WSHSY and SAAADI. The CDR3 sequence is CASTPWRDYYGYTF. CDR3 bases: TGTGCCAGTACTCCATGGAGGGACTACTATGGCTACACCTTC.

This clonotype was observed a few times. The genes are TRBV7-9 and TRBJ2-7; D is perhaps TRBD2 (5 bases). The CDR3 has 15 residues. Trimming pared 0 bases from V and 6 bases from J, leaving 15 bases between. Germline V gives CDR1 SEHNR, CDR2 FQNEAQ (reference sequence). The CDR3 DNA reads as TGTGCCAGCAGCTTAGCGGGAGTCGGCCCTCTCGAGCAGTACTTC. This translates into CASSLAGVGPLEQYF.

This clonotype was seen many times. The chain links TRBV2 to TRBJ1-6; TRBD1 aligns across 9 bases. CDR3 length: 13 amino acids. The V and J ends lost 10 bases and 9 bases, in that order; junction bases with no gene match: 7. CDR1 and CDR2 (germline): SNHLY, FYNNEI. The CDR3 DNA reads TGTGCCACACAGGGGGCGCAGGGTTCACCCCTCCACTTT. Protein sequence: CATQGAQGSPLHF.

The sample holds a few counts of this clonotype. J is TRBJ2-7 and V is TRBV9; D ambiguous. V dropped 4 bases and J dropped 5 bases, with 13 bases sitting between them. Germline V gene data show CDR1 as SGDLS and CDR2 as YYNGEE. This CDR3 comprises 13 residues. The CDR3: CASSLASGDEQYF. The CDR3 DNA reads as TGTGCCAGCAGCTTAGCTAGTGGGGACGAGCAGTACTTC.

The chain carries TRBV29-1 and TRBJ1-1; 9 bases are a match to TRBD1. Germline V gene sequence: CDR1 SQVTM, CDR2 ANQGSEA. This CDR3 contains 14 residues. The DNA for the CDR3 is TGCAGTGGGACAGGGCACAAGATGAACACTGAAGCTTTCTTT. This translates into CSGTGHKMNTEAFF. The variable domain in full, with the rest retrieved from reference TRBV29-1 and TRBJ1-1, is SAVISQKPSRDICQRGTSLTIQCQVDSQVTMMFWYRQQPGQSLTLIATANQGSEATYESGFVIDKFPISRPNLTFSTLTVSNMSPEDSSIYLCSGTGHKMNTEAFFGQGTRLTVV.

This chain links TRBV29-1 with TRBJ1-2; TRBD1 matches 9 bases. The junction had 6 bases not matched to a gene; V was cut back by 8 bases and J by 8 bases. Germline CDR1 is SQVTM and CDR2 is ANQGSEA. This CDR3 contains 11 residues. CDR3 loop: CSLGQGGGYTF. Here the CDR3 DNA reads TGCAGCCTGGGACAGGGTGGAGGCTACACCTTC.

This clonotype was detected a few times. This chain joins TRBV20-1 and TRBJ1-4, with D unresolved. V shed 5 bases and J shed 7 bases, with 14 bases lying between them. The CDR3 is 13 amino acids. Germline V gives CDR1 DFQATT, CDR2 SNEGSKA (reference sequence). CDR3: CSASDGPVEKLFF. For the CDR3, the DNA is TGCAGTGCTTCCGACGGACCTGTTGAAAAACTGTTTTTT.

The genes are TRBV9 and TRBJ1-6; tentative D call: TRBD1 (6 bases). The length of the CDR3 is 14 residues. V lost 2 bases and J lost 9, with 12 bases in between. CDR1 is SGDLS, CDR2 YYNGEE, per germline. The CDR3 region has the DNA TGTGCCAGCAGCGTTTCAGGGGAGGGTTCACCCCTCCACTTT. It codes for CASSVSGEGSPLHF.

With respect to this clonotype: Possible read error: a much larger clone is one base away. The genes are TRBV11-1 and TRBJ2-7; no reliable D call. Trimming pared 3 bases from V and 6 bases from J, leaving 15 bases between. CDR1 is SGHAT and CDR2 is FQDESV in the germline V gene (reference sequence). There are 14 residues in the CDR3. This CDR3 is CASSFSPIGGEQYF. The CDR3 DNA sequence: TGTGCCAGCAGCTTTAGTCCCATTGGCGGCGAGCAGTACTTC.

The rearrangement uses TRBV5-5 and TRBJ1-5, with D uncertain. The CDR3 sequence is 13 residues long. Trimming pared 0 bases from V and 7 bases from J, leaving 8 bases between. Germline assignment: CDR1 SGHKS and CDR2 YYEKEE (reference sequence). The CDR3 sequence is CASSLVGKQPQHF. The CDR3 bases are TGTGCCAGCAGCTTGGTGGGAAAACAGCCCCAGCATTTT.

This clonotype was counted once. This chain connects TRBV24-1 to TRBJ1-2, with D possibly TRBD1 on 6 matching bases. V gave up 4 bases and J gave up 7 bases, with 9 bases separating them. Germline V gene lookup returns CDR1 KGHDR and CDR2 SFDVKD. The CDR3 length is 12 residues. The DNA of the CDR3 is TGTGCCACCAGTGAACCAGGGGTTGGCTACACCTTC. It encodes CATSEPGVGYTF.

This clonotype was found a few times. The chain recombines TRBV7-3 with TRBJ2-7, with TRBD2 matching over 7 bases. Germline V gene sequence: CDR1 SGHTA, CDR2 FQGTGA. Trimming removed 5 bases from V and 6 bases from J; junction bases left unmatched: 7. This CDR3 is built from 13 residues. The CDR3 is CASSPEGGGEQYF. Here the CDR3 DNA reads TGTGCCAGCAGCCCAGAGGGCGGGGGCGAGCAGTACTTC.

This clonotype was seen more than once but under ten times. J is TRBJ1-1 and V is TRBV29-1; D gene uncertain. CDR1 is SQVTM, CDR2 ANQGSEA, per germline. This CDR3 is 13 amino acids long. Trimming removed 5 bases from V and 0 bases from J, with 10 bases in between. CDR3 in amino acids: CSVFTALNTEAFF. The DNA of the CDR3 is TGCAGCGTTTTTACAGCCTTGAACACTGAAGCTTTCTTT.

V is TRBV6-1 and J is TRBJ2-5, with D perhaps TRBD2 (6 bases). CDR1 is MNHNS and CDR2 is SASEGT in the germline V gene. V was clipped by 0 bases and J by 4 bases, with 9 bases between them. This CDR3 region has 14 residues. The CDR3 here is CASSEAEEGETQYF. CDR3 nucleotide sequence: TGTGCCAGCAGTGAAGCTGAGGAGGGAGAGACCCAGTACTTC.

This sequence joins TRBV20-1 and TRBJ2-7, with D hard to call. CDR1 is DFQATT and CDR2 is SNEGSKA in the germline V gene (reference sequence). The CDR3 has 12 residues. V lost 0 bases and J 2 bases, leaving 5 bases between the germline ends. The CDR3 nucleotides read TGCAGTGCTAGAGATGGGGCCTACGAGCAGTACTTC. It codes for CSARDGAYEQYF.

The chain joins TRBV7-2 to TRBJ2-7; 11 nucleotides agree with TRBD1. The CDR3 is made up of 15 amino acids. With 3 bases clipped from V and 3 bases from J, the junction kept 4 bases outside the gene matches. The germline V gene has CDR1 SGHTA and CDR2 FQGNSA. The CDR3 loop reads CASSFRDRGDYEQYF. The CDR3 nucleotides read TGTGCCAGCAGCTTCCGGGACAGGGGGGACTACGAGCAGTACTTC.

Details on this clonotype: This may arise from a read error, as a much more abundant clone is one base away. This chain uses TRBV5-1 with TRBJ2-7; TRBD1 is a possible D gene (6 bases). The germline V gene encodes CDR1 SGHRS and CDR2 YFSETQ. CDR3 size: 15 residues. V lost 2 bases and J lost 2, with 14 bases in between. CDR3 sequence (DNA): TGCGCCAGCAGCTTCGGCAGGACAGTCCCCTACGAGCAGTACTTC. Amino acids: CASSFGRTVPYEQYF. The full variable domain, in which reference TRBV5-1 and TRBJ2-7 provide the parts outside the CDR3, is KAGVTQTPRYLIKTRGQQVTLSCSPISGHRSVSWYQQTPGQGLQFLFEYFSETQRNKGNFPGRFSGRQFSNSRSEMNVSTLELGDSALYLCASSFGRTVPYEQYFGPGTRLTVT.

In regard to this clonotype: One end of the junction does not line up with germline, which may come from a read error. The rearrangement links TRBV5-1 to TRBJ1-2; D is perhaps TRBD1 (5 bases). The CDR3 spans 14 residues. The germline gives CDR1 SGHRS, CDR2 YFSETQ. CDR3 amino acids: CANSLESQADGYTF. DNA of the CDR3: TGCGCCAACAGCTTGGAGTCACAGGCAGATGGCTACACCTTC.

The chain has TRBV3-1 and TRBJ1-5; D is ambiguous. Germline CDR1 is LGHDT and CDR2 is YNNKEL (reference sequence). V lost 0 bases to trimming and J lost 0 bases, with 9 bases between them. The CDR3 consists of 16 residues. The DNA for the CDR3 is TGTGCCAGCAGCCAAGATCTCGTGATTAGCAATCAGCCCCAGCATTTT. Translated, it gives CASSQDLVISNQPQHF.

The genes are TRBV10-3 and TRBJ2-5; 7 bases fit TRBD2. V lost 0 bases and J lost 6; bases outside the gene matches: 10. The germline CDR1 and CDR2 sequences are ENHRY and SYGVKD. The CDR3 loop spans 16 amino acids. The DNA of the CDR3 is TGTGCCATCAGTGAGTCGTCCGCGGGAGATGTAAAGACCCAGTACTTC. Residues: CAISESSAGDVKTQYF.